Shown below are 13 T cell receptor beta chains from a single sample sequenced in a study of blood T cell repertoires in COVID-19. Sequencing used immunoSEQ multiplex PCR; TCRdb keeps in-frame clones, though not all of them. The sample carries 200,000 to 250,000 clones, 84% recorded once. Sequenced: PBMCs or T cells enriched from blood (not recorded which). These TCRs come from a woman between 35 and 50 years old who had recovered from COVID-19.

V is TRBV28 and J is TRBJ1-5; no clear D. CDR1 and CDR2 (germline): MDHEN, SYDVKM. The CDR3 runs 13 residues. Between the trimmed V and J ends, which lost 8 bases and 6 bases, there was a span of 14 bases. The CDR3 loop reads CASLAGMGQPQHF. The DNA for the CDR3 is TGTGCCAGCCTAGCGGGGATGGGTCAGCCCCAGCATTTT.

In DNA form, the CDR3 reads TGTGCCAGCAACTTACAGGGTATAGACCAGCCCCAGCATTTT. Translated, it gives CASNLQGIDQPQHF. V usage is TRBV6-5 and J usage is TRBJ1-5; D perhaps matches TRBD1 (6 bases). The CDR3 is 14 amino acids. Germline values: CDR1 MNHEY, CDR2 SVGAGI. Trimming cost V 7 bases and J 7 bases, with 17 bases left between them.

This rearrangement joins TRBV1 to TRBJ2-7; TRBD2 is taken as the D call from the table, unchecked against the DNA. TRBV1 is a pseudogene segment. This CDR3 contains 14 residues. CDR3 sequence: CTSNPGGRGYEQYV. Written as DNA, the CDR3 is TGCACCAGCAACCCAGGCGGGAGGGGCTACGAGCAGTACGTC.

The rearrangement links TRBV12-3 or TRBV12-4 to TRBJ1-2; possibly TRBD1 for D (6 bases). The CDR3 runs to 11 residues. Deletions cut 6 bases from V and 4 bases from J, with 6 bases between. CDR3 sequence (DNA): TGTGCCAGCAGCAGGGGCTATGGCTACACCTTC. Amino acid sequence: CASSRGYGYTF.

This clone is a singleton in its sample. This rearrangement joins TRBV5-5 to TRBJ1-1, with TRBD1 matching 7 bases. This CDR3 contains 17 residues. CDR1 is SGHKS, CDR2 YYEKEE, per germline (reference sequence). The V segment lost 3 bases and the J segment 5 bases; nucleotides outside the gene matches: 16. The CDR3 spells CASSSRPGGVEWTEAFF. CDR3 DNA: TGTGCCAGCAGCTCTCGGCCAGGGGGAGTCGAGTGGACTGAAGCTTTCTTT.

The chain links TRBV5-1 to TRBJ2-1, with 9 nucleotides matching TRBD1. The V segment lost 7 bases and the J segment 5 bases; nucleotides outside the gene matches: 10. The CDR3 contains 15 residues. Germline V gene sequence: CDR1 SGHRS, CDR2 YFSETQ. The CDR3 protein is CASRPRTGEDNEQFF. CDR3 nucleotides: TGCGCCAGCCGGCCCCGGACAGGGGAAGACAATGAGCAGTTCTTC.

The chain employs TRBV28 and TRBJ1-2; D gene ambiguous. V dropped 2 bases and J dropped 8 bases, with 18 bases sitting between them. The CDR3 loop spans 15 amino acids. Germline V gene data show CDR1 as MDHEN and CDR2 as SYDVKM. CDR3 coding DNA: TGTGCCAGCAGTTTAAAACCGGGGTCGGGCGTAGGCTACACCTTC. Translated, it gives CASSLKPGSGVGYTF.

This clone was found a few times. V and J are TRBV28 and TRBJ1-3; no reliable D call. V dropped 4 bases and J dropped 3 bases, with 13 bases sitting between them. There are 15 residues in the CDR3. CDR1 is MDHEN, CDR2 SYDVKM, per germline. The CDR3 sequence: CASSSAGEGGNTIYF. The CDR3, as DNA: TGTGCCAGCAGTTCGGCTGGAGAGGGTGGAAACACCATATATTTT.

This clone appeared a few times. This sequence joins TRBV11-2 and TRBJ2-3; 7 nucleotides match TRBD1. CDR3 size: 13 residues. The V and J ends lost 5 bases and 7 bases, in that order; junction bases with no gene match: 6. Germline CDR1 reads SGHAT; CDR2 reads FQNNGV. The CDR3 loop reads CASSPQQGHTQYF. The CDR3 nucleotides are TGTGCCAGCAGCCCGCAACAGGGGCATACGCAGTATTTT.

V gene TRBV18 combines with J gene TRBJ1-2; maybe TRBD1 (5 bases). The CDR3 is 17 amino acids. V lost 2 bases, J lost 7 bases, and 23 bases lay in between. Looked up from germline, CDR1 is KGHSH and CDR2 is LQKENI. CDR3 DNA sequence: TGTGCCAGCTCACCATTGGAAATTCAGGGTCTTTCTCGTGGCTACACCTTC. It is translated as CASSPLEIQGLSRGYTF.

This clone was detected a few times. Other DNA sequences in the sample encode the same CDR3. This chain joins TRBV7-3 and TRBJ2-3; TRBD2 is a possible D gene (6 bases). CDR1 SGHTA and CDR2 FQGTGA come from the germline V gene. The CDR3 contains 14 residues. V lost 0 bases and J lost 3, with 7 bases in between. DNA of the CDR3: TGTGCCAGCAGCTTAACTAGCGGTACAGATACGCAGTATTTT. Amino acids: CASSLTSGTDTQYF. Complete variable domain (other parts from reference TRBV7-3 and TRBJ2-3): GAGVSQTPSNKVTEKGKYVELRCDPISGHTALYWYRQSLGQGPEFLIYFQGTGAADDSGLPNDRFFAVRPEGSVSTLKIQRTERGDSAVYLCASSLTSGTDTQYFGPGTRLTVL.

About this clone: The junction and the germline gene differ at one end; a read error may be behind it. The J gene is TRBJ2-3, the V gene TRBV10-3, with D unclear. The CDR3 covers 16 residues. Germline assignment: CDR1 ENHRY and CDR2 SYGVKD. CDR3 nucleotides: TGTGCCATCAGCGAGTTCGAGCCCACTAGCACAGATACGCAGTATTTT. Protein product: CAISEFEPTSTDTQYF.

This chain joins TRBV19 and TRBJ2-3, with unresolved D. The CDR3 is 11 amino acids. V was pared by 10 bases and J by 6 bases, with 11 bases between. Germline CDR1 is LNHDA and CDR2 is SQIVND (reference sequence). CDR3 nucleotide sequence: TGTGCCACCGGCGGAGTCGATACGCAGTATTTT. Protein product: CATGGVDTQYF.